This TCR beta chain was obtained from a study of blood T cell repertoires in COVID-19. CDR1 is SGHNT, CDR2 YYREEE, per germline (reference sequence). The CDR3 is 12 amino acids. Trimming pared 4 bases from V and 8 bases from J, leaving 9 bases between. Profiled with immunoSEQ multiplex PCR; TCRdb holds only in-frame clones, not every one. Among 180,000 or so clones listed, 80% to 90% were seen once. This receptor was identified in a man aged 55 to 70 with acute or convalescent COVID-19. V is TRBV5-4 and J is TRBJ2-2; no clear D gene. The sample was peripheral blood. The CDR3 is CASSRSLGELFF. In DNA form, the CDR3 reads TGTGCCAGCAGCAGGAGCCTTGGGGAGCTGTTTTTT.